This passage covers 26 T cell receptor beta chains from one sample sequenced in a study of blood T cell repertoires in COVID-19. The data were produced by immunoSEQ multiplex PCR, yet TCRdb's version contains in-frame clones alone and is incomplete. The data show approximately 93,000 clones, 85% to 90% seen once. Sequencing was carried out using peripheral blood. These receptors all stem from a man aged 50 to 60 with COVID-19, enrolled during active disease.

The chain couples TRBV28 to TRBJ2-7; D possibly corresponds to TRBD2 (5 bases). Germline CDR1 MDHEN, CDR2 SYDVKM. The CDR3 extends over 14 amino acids. Trimming removed 5 bases at V and 0 bases at J, with 11 bases between. DNA of the CDR3: TGTGCCAGCAGTCTTTCCGACTACTCCTACGAGCAGTACTTC. Translating gives CASSLSDYSYEQYF.

The chain combines TRBV21-1 with TRBJ2-3; the tabulated D call, TRBD2, remains unverified against the DNA. TRBV21-1 is listed as a pseudogene. CDR3 length equals 16 residues. For the CDR3, the DNA is TGTGCCAGCAGCGTTCGGGGGGAGGAAGGTTTAGATACGCAGTATTTT. This codes for CASSVRGEEGLDTQYF.

V is TRBV11-2 and J is TRBJ2-3, with 7 bases aligning to TRBD2. The CDR3 runs 14 residues. V was clipped by 4 bases and J by 1 base; unmatched bases: 2. CDR1 is SGHAT and CDR2 is FQNNGV in the germline V gene. The DNA for the CDR3 is TGTGCCAGCAGCTCTAGCGGAGGCACAGATACGCAGTATTTT. Translating gives CASSSSGGTDTQYF.

The table lists this clone with a count of one. This sequence joins TRBV6-5 and TRBJ1-2, with 7 bases identical to TRBD1. Germline lookup yields CDR1 MNHEY and CDR2 SVGAGI. The V segment lost 4 bases and the J segment 8 bases; nucleotides outside the gene matches: 10. This CDR3 has 14 residues. CDR3 sequence: CASSLRQGKYGYTF. DNA for the CDR3: TGTGCCAGCAGTTTGAGACAGGGAAAGTACGGCTACACCTTC.

This chain joins TRBV19 and TRBJ1-5; D remains unclear. V was cut by 3 bases and J by 0 bases, with 12 bases left in between. From germline, CDR1 is LNHDA and CDR2 SQIVND (reference sequence). The CDR3 totals 16 residues. This chain's CDR3 is CASSITGHYSNQPQHF. In nucleotides, the CDR3 is TGTGCCAGTAGTATTACGGGTCACTATAGCAATCAGCCCCAGCATTTT.

The chain employs TRBV10-3 and TRBJ1-4; D is undetermined. CDR1 and CDR2 (germline): ENHRY, SYGVKD. Trimming shortened V by 6 bases and J by 8 bases, and 16 bases separated the two germline ends. The CDR3 consists of 14 residues. The CDR3 protein is CAIRKEEVSEKLFF. Here the CDR3 DNA reads TGTGCCATCAGAAAGGAGGAAGTAAGCGAAAAACTGTTTTTT.

V is TRBV5-1 and J is TRBJ1-2; TRBD1 matches 7 bases. V shed 3 bases and J 8 bases; nucleotides not matched to a gene: 4. The CDR3 runs to 12 residues. Germline-derived CDR1 and CDR2 are SGHRS and YFSETQ. DNA of the CDR3: TGCGCCAGCAGCTATTTGACAGGGGGCTACACCTTC. Translation: CASSYLTGGYTF.

The chain has TRBV27 and TRBJ2-3, with D maybe TRBD1 (7 bases). V dropped 2 bases and J dropped 1 base, with 10 bases sitting between them. Germline V gene data show CDR1 as MNHEY and CDR2 as SMNVEV (reference sequence). The CDR3 is 15 amino acids. The CDR3 loop is CASSLQGGGTDTQYF. The CDR3 DNA follows: TGTGCCAGCAGTTTACAGGGGGGTGGCACAGATACGCAGTATTTT.

This chain uses TRBV28 with TRBJ1-1; D gene unclear. CDR1 MDHEN and CDR2 SYDVKM come from the germline V gene. CDR3 length: 13 amino acids. V lost 2 bases to trimming and J lost 5 bases, with 9 bases between them. The CDR3 coding sequence is TGTGCCAGCAGTTTACAAGGCGGGACTGAAGCTTTCTTT. Protein sequence: CASSLQGGTEAFF.

The rearrangement uses TRBV28 and TRBJ1-5; D not certain. CDR1 and CDR2 from the germline V gene are MDHEN and SYDVKM. V lost 2 bases and J 4 bases, leaving 12 bases between the germline ends. The CDR3 is 15 amino acids. The CDR3 nucleotides read TGTGCCAGCAGTTTAGGGAGCAGGACTAATCAGCCCCAGCATTTT. It is translated as CASSLGSRTNQPQHF.

V usage is TRBV19 and J usage is TRBJ2-7; 10 nucleotides match TRBD1. Trimming took 5 bases from V and 0 from J; bases not matched to a gene: 10. CDR1 is LNHDA, CDR2 SQIVND, per germline (reference sequence). CDR3 length: 17 amino acids. The CDR3 loop is CASSYRPGQGFSYEQYF. The CDR3 nucleotides read TGTGCCAGTAGTTATAGACCGGGACAGGGGTTCTCCTACGAGCAGTACTTC. The full variable domain, rest sourced from reference TRBV19 and TRBJ2-7, is DGGITQSPKYLFRKEGQNVTLSCEQNLNHDAMYWYRQDPGQGLRLIYYSQIVNDFQKGDIAEGYSVSREKKESFPLTVTSAQKNPTAFYLCASSYRPGQGFSYEQYFGPGTRLTVT.

The rearrangement joins TRBV9 to TRBJ1-2, with 9 bases matching TRBD1. The CDR3 extends over 15 amino acids. V trimming: 4 bases; J trimming: 4 bases; junction bases outside the gene matches: 8. The germline gives CDR1 SGDLS, CDR2 YYNGEE. For the CDR3, the DNA is TGTGCCAGCAGCCCCGAGACAGGGGGATCCTATGGCTACACCTTC. It translates to CASSPETGGSYGYTF.

This chain links TRBV11-2 with TRBJ1-2; D unclear. From germline, CDR1 is SGHAT and CDR2 FQNNGV. The CDR3 is 15 residues long. V shed 1 base and J shed 3 bases, with 12 bases lying between them. CDR3 loop: CASSLGAGSYYGYTF. The CDR3 region has the DNA TGTGCCAGCAGCTTAGGGGCCGGTTCGTACTATGGCTACACCTTC.

The chain carries TRBV6-6 and TRBJ1-5; TRBD1 might be the D (6 bases). CDR3 size: 13 residues. CDR1 is MNHNY, CDR2 SVGAGI, per germline (reference sequence). Trimming shortened V by 6 bases and J by 4 bases, and 10 bases separated the two germline ends. The CDR3 loop is CASSRTVNQPQHF. CDR3 sequence (DNA): TGTGCCAGCAGCCGGACAGTAAATCAGCCCCAGCATTTT.

The chain carries TRBV5-1 and TRBJ1-1; D is unclear. Germline CDR1 reads SGHRS; CDR2 reads YFSETQ. Trimming cost V 0 bases and J 0 bases, with 3 bases left between them. The CDR3 loop spans 13 amino acids. CDR3 bases: TGCGCCAGCAGCTTGGGAGTGAACACTGAAGCTTTCTTT. This gives the protein CASSLGVNTEAFF. Variable domain in full (rest from reference TRBV5-1 and TRBJ1-1): KAGVTQTPRYLIKTRGQQVTLSCSPISGHRSVSWYQQTPGQGLQFLFEYFSETQRNKGNFPGRFSGRQFSNSRSEMNVSTLELGDSALYLCASSLGVNTEAFFGQGTRLTVV.

CDR3 coding DNA: TGTGCCAGCAGCTTGGACGGGACTAGCGGTTACAATGAGCAGTTCTTC. It yields the protein CASSLDGTSGYNEQFF. The chain has TRBV5-4 and TRBJ2-1; 11 bases map to TRBD2. The CDR3 consists of 16 residues. The V segment lost 0 bases and the J segment 4 bases; nucleotides outside the gene matches: 3. The germline CDR1 and CDR2 sequences are SGHNT and YYREEE (reference sequence).

V is TRBV27 and J is TRBJ1-5; the D is unclear. V lost 2 bases and J 1 base, leaving 12 bases between the germline ends. This CDR3 has 16 amino acids. In germline, CDR1 is MNHEY, CDR2 SMNVEV (reference sequence). The CDR3 is CASSLPRPGSNQPQHF. CDR3 bases: TGTGCCAGCAGTTTACCCCGGCCAGGCAGCAATCAGCCCCAGCATTTT.

The V and J genes are TRBV5-4 and TRBJ2-1; TRBD2 might be the D (6 bases). CDR1 is SGHNT and CDR2 is YYREEE in the germline V gene (reference sequence). The germline V and J ends were trimmed by 4 bases and 7 bases, with 18 bases remaining between them. CDR3 length: 15 residues. The CDR3 here is CASSIFLAARNEQFF. The CDR3 nucleotides read TGTGCCAGCAGCATATTCTTAGCGGCGAGAAATGAGCAGTTCTTC.

The chain has TRBV2 and TRBJ2-7; D might be TRBD1 (6 bases). CDR1 and CDR2 from the germline V gene are SNHLY and FYNNEI. The CDR3 runs 15 residues. The V gene lost 8 bases and the J gene lost 0 bases, with 17 bases spanning the gap. The CDR3 sequence is CASPRRQESSYEQYF. In nucleotides, the CDR3 is TGTGCCAGCCCCCGGCGACAGGAGAGCTCCTACGAGCAGTACTTC.

This rearrangement joins TRBV27 to TRBJ1-1; 9 positions agree with TRBD1. The CDR3 runs 15 residues. CDR1 is MNHEY and CDR2 is SMNVEV in the germline V gene (reference sequence). After removal of 3 bases from V and 2 bases from J, the junction contained 4 bases not matched to a gene. The CDR3 here is CASSLGQGVNTEAFF. CDR3 DNA: TGTGCCAGCAGTTTGGGACAGGGAGTAAACACTGAAGCTTTCTTT.

V and J are TRBV27 and TRBJ1-4, with unresolved D. CDR1 MNHEY and CDR2 SMNVEV come from the germline V gene (reference sequence). The ends were cut back, 1 base at V and 4 bases at J, with 7 bases in the middle. The CDR3 loop spans 14 amino acids. The CDR3 coding sequence is TGTGCCAGCAGTTTATTTTTCGGTAATGAAAAACTGTTTTTT. Translated: CASSLFFGNEKLFF.

The chain is built from TRBV2 and TRBJ1-6; TRBD1 agrees at 7 bases. Trimming took 8 bases from V and 4 from J; bases not matched to a gene: 8. The CDR3 spans 15 residues. Germline CDR1 is SNHLY and CDR2 is FYNNEI. The CDR3 DNA sequence: TGTGCCAGCTCCTCCGAGACAGGGTATAATTCACCCCTCCACTTT. Protein product: CASSSETGYNSPLHF.

The rearrangement joins TRBV10-3 to TRBJ1-2; TRBD1 might be the D (5 bases). The ends were cut back, 10 bases at V and 12 bases at J, with 15 bases in the middle. The CDR3 extends over 10 amino acids. Germline lookup yields CDR1 ENHRY and CDR2 SYGVKD. CDR3 region: CATEWGVDTF. The CDR3 coding sequence is TGTGCCACCGAGTGGGGGGTCGACACCTTC.

The chain is built from TRBV18 and TRBJ1-1, with TRBD1 identical over 12 bases. Germline V CDR1 and CDR2: KGHSH, LQKENI. CDR3 length equals 17 residues. V dropped 0 bases and J dropped 2; count of bases not matched to a gene: 4. Written as DNA, the CDR3 is TGTGCCAGCTCACCACCCGGGACAGGGGGCCTAAACACTGAAGCTTTCTTT. This encodes CASSPPGTGGLNTEAFF.

The chain couples TRBV11-3 to TRBJ2-5; 8 positions agree with TRBD2. The germline V gene has CDR1 SGHNT and CDR2 YENEEA. The V gene end was trimmed by 1 base and the J gene end by 4 bases; junction bases not matched to a gene: 2. This CDR3 comprises 14 residues. CDR3 sequence: CASSLGSGGETQYF. In nucleotides, the CDR3 is TGTGCCAGCAGCTTAGGAAGCGGGGGAGAGACCCAGTACTTC. Full variable domain (rest looked up from reference TRBV11-3 and TRBJ2-5): EAGVVQSPRYKIIEKKQPVAFWCNPISGHNTLYWYLQNLGQGPELLIRYENEEAVDDSQLPKDRFSAERLKGVDSTLKIQPAELGDSAVYLCASSLGSGGETQYFGPGTRLLVL.

This chain uses TRBV3-1 (or the pseudogene TRBV3-2) with TRBJ2-1; 7 bases agree with TRBD2. The ends lost 1 base at V and 8 bases at J; junction bases unmatched: 14. The germline V gene encodes CDR1 LGHDT and CDR2 YNNKEL (reference sequence). There are 17 residues in the CDR3. CDR3 protein: CASSQGPPARGFDEQFF. In DNA, the CDR3 is TGTGCCAGCAGCCAAGGCCCCCCAGCGCGGGGGTTCGATGAGCAGTTCTTC.